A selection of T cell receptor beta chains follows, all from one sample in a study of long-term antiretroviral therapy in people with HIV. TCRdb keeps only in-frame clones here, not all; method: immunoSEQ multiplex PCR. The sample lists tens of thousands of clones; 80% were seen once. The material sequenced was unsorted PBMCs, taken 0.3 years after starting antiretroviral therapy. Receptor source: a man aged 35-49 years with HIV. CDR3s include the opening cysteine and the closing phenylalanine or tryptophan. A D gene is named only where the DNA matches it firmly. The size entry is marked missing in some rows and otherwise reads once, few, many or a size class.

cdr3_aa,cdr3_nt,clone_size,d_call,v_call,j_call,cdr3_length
CASSSPSGLATGELFF,TGTGCCAGCAGTTCCCCCTCAGGGTTGGCCACCGGGGAGCTGTTTTTT,once,-,TRBV27,TRBJ2-2,16
CASSFLAGGINEQFF,TGTGCCAGCAGTTTCCTAGCGGGGGGGATAAATGAGCAGTTCTTC,-,TRBD2,TRBV28,TRBJ2-1,15
CTSSQFRPRLANEKLFF,TGCACCAGCAGCCAATTTCGGCCGAGGTTGGCTAATGAAAAACTGTTTTTT,-,-,TRBV1,TRBJ1-4,17
CASTFNVDAYGYTF,TGTGCCAGTACCTTCAATGTGGACGCCTATGGCTACACCTTC,few,-,TRBV19,TRBJ1-2,14
CASSQGPSGSADTQYF,TGCGCCAGCAGCCAAGGCCCTAGCGGGAGTGCAGATACGCAGTATTTT,-,TRBD2,TRBV4-3,TRBJ2-3,16
CAILGTARMNTEAFF,TGTGCCATCCTCGGGACAGCTCGAATGAACACTGAAGCTTTCTTT,-,TRBD1,TRBV28,TRBJ1-1,15
CASSLQGGMSYEQYF,TGTGCCAGCAGCTTACAGGGCGGAATGAGCTACGAGCAGTACTTC,-,-,TRBV7-2,TRBJ2-7,15
CASSIRQEREQFF,TGTGCCAGTAGTATCAGACAAGAGCGGGAGCAGTTCTTC,-,-,TRBV19,TRBJ2-1,13
CATRDRGFSNQPQHF,TGTGCCACTAGGGACAGGGGATTTAGCAATCAGCCCCAGCATTTT,-,TRBD1,TRBV2,TRBJ1-5,15
CASSQVSAYEQYF,TGCGCCAGCAGCCAAGTGTCAGCCTACGAGCAGTACTTC,-,-,TRBV4-1,TRBJ2-7,13
CASSKVRGGQSYEQYF,TGTGCCAGCAGCAAAGTTAGAGGGGGCCAATCCTACGAGCAGTACTTC,-,-,TRBV21-1,TRBJ2-7,16
CASSSTGILNEQFF,TGTGCCAGCAGTTCAACCGGGATACTCAATGAGCAGTTCTTC,-,-,TRBV28,TRBJ2-1,14
CASSGGHSSYEQYF,TGTGCCAGCTCGGGGGGCCACAGCTCCTACGAGCAGTACTTC,-,-,TRBV11-2,TRBJ2-7,14
CASSFSPESQPQHF,TGTGCCAGCAGCTTTTCCCCAGAGTCTCAGCCCCAGCATTTT,-,-,TRBV5-5,TRBJ1-5,14
CASSGRPGELFF,TGTGCCAGCTCGGGACGTCCCGGGGAGCTGTTTTTT,-,-,TRBV6-1,TRBJ2-2,12
CASRGRSSSNQPQHF,TGTGCCAGCAGGGGGAGATCCTCCAGCAATCAGCCCCAGCATTTT,-,-,TRBV2,TRBJ1-5,15
CATSRAREETQYF,TGTGCCACCAGCAGAGCCAGGGAAGAGACCCAGTACTTC,-,-,TRBV15,TRBJ2-5,13
CASTPGTFSYNEQFF,TGTGCCAGCACCCCCGGCACCTTCTCCTACAATGAGCAGTTCTTC,-,-,TRBV27,TRBJ2-1,15
CASSLAAMNTEAFF,TGTGCCAGCAGCTTAGCGGCCATGAACACTGAAGCTTTCTTT,-,-,TRBV7-2,TRBJ1-1,14
CASSIDLRGQETQYF,TGTGCCAGTAGTATAGATCTCAGGGGGCAGGAGACCCAGTACTTC,-,TRBD1,TRBV19,TRBJ2-5,15
CASSGQGLNGYTF,TGTGCCAGCAGTGGACAGGGATTGAATGGCTACACCTTC,-,TRBD1,TRBV2,TRBJ1-2,13
CASSLKVTVSGANVLTF,TGTGCCAGCAGTTTAAAAGTAACGGTCTCTGGGGCCAACGTCCTGACTTTC,-,-,TRBV27,TRBJ2-6,17
CASSPAAEHNEQFF,TGCGCCAGCAGCCCCGCGGCCGAGCACAATGAGCAGTTCTTC,-,-,TRBV4-3,TRBJ2-1,14
CATQGGGTSGNTIYF,TGTGCCACCCAGGGGGGGGGCACCTCTGGAAACACCATATATTTT,-,TRBD1,TRBV10-3,TRBJ1-3,15
CASSLGTGLGGELFF,TGTGCCAGCAGCTTAGGGACAGGGTTGGGCGGGGAGCTGTTTTTT,-,TRBD1,TRBV7-2,TRBJ2-2,15
CASSERGGTANIQYF,TGTGCCAGCTCGGAGCGAGGAGGGACCGCGAACATTCAGTACTTC,-,-,TRBV18,TRBJ2-4,15
CASSFLYSNQPQHF,TGTGCCAGCAGTTTCCTATATAGCAATCAGCCCCAGCATTTT,few,-,TRBV28,TRBJ1-5,14
CASSPRNSNQPQHF,TGTGCCAGCAGTCCCCGGAATAGCAATCAGCCCCAGCATTTT,-,-,TRBV27,TRBJ1-5,14
CASSIGQEVLYYGYTF,TGTGCCAGTAGTATCGGACAGGAGGTTCTTTACTATGGCTACACCTTC,-,TRBD1,TRBV19,TRBJ1-2,16